This record concerns one TCR beta chain sequence. This sample was taken from a study of cytomegalovirus exposure and HLA in healthy donors. On the study more broadly: As released early, the data held 65 million to 90 million unique TCRs from HLA-typed donors.

The PCR made use of 60 Vbeta and 13 Jbeta primers. The method was immunoSEQ multiplex PCR; TCRdb's version includes in-frame clones alone and lacks a portion of them. The sample yields 90,000 to 120,000 clones, about 74% seen once. This CDR3 has 14 amino acids. Germline values: CDR1 MNHEY, CDR2 SVGAGI. Trimming left V 5 bases short and J 3 bases short, with 10 bases between. The TCR sequence derives from a woman in her thirties or forties in good health and CMV-seropositive. Sequencing was performed on PBMCs. The chain is built from TRBV6-5 and TRBJ2-2; the D gene is possibly TRBD1 (5 bases). This CDR3 reads CASSLPGHTGELFF. The CDR3 coding sequence is TGTGCCAGCAGTCTTCCAGGGCACACCGGGGAGCTGTTTTTT.